The rows below give T cell receptor beta chains drawn from one sample of a study of blood T cell repertoires in COVID-19. The table came from immunoSEQ multiplex PCR; TCRdb's copy has only in-frame clones and leaves some out. The table lists some 220,000 clones, roughly nine tenths of them singletons. Sequencing input: PBMCs or T cells enriched from blood (not recorded which). These receptors were taken from a woman aged 18-30 years in a cohort exposed to, infected with or recovered from COVID-19 (not recorded which). CDR3s include the opening cysteine and the closing phenylalanine or tryptophan. Each record gives: V gene, D gene, J gene, CDR3 protein. The D gene is left open where the match is weak.

V: TRBV7-9
D: NA
J: TRBJ1-5
CDR3: CASSLGTNLGGRNQPQHF

V: TRBV6-5
D: NA
J: TRBJ2-2
CDR3: CASKGQIHLTGELFF

V: TRBV11-2
D: NA
J: TRBJ2-3
CDR3: CASSPNRGAGTDTQYF

V: TRBV9
D: TRBD1
J: TRBJ2-3
CDR3: CASSVLHRGADTQYF

V: TRBV11-1
D: TRBD2
J: TRBJ2-3
CDR3: CAIQTSGSSDTQYF

V: TRBV6-2/TRBV6-3
D: NA
J: TRBJ1-1
CDR3: CASSDRDTEAFF

V: TRBV2
D: TRBD2
J: TRBJ2-1
CDR3: CASSEQRGGYNEQFF

V: TRBV11-2
D: NA
J: TRBJ1-1
CDR3: CASSFLGEAEAFF

V: TRBV10-3
D: NA
J: TRBJ2-7
CDR3: CAISVSTGTAVTYEQYF

V: TRBV15
D: NA
J: TRBJ2-7
CDR3: CATSRDSTSYEQYF

V: TRBV15
D: NA
J: TRBJ1-2
CDR3: CATSRVGGASNYGYTF

V: TRBV18
D: NA
J: TRBJ2-7
CDR3: CASSQGVGGQDEQYF

V: TRBV6-5
D: NA
J: TRBJ1-2
CDR3: CASSFRRNYGYTF

V: TRBV19
D: TRBD1
J: TRBJ1-6
CDR3: CASSIRDRGQLDSPLHF

V: TRBV21-1
D: NA
J: TRBJ1-1
CDR3: CASSDRGNTEAFF

V: TRBV7-9
D: NA
J: TRBJ1-6
CDR3: CASSSQAGSPLHF

V: TRBV3-1/TRBV3-2
D: TRBD1
J: TRBJ2-1
CDR3: CASSQRQGSYNEQFF

V: TRBV19
D: TRBD1
J: TRBJ2-1
CDR3: CASSWTGGGNEQFF

V: TRBV7-2
D: NA
J: TRBJ1-3
CDR3: CASSLVTGWGDTIYF

V: TRBV5-1
D: TRBD1
J: TRBJ2-1
CDR3: CASSGQVDNEQFF

V: TRBV2
D: NA
J: TRBJ1-1
CDR3: CASSESGGTEAFF

V: TRBV6-1
D: NA
J: TRBJ1-5
CDR3: CASRAVNSNQPQHF

V: TRBV6-5
D: NA
J: TRBJ1-6
CDR3: CASKYSLNSPLHF

V: TRBV6-2/TRBV6-3
D: NA
J: TRBJ2-5
CDR3: CASSPAREIDSKETQYF

V: TRBV3-1/TRBV3-2
D: TRBD2
J: TRBJ2-7
CDR3: CASSDEGGGSYEQYF

V: TRBV19
D: NA
J: TRBJ1-5
CDR3: CASSIVQGGSSNQPQHF

V: TRBV5-4
D: NA
J: TRBJ2-2
CDR3: CASSLRQTNTGELFF

V: TRBV27
D: NA
J: TRBJ2-1
CDR3: CASSLSPGGNEQFF

V: TRBV6-5
D: NA
J: TRBJ1-1
CDR3: CASSQQGHTEAFF

V: TRBV12-3/TRBV12-4
D: NA
J: TRBJ2-2
CDR3: CASSFSGGELFF

V: TRBV10-3
D: TRBD2
J: TRBJ2-7
CDR3: CAIAPGEAGVSEQYF

V: TRBV28
D: TRBD1
J: TRBJ1-6
CDR3: CASVTGTGGSPLHF

V: TRBV19
D: NA
J: TRBJ1-4
CDR3: CASSIATTTNEKLFF

V: TRBV27
D: TRBD2
J: TRBJ2-7
CDR3: CASSLSGVAGGSYEQYF

V: TRBV5-4
D: TRBD1
J: TRBJ1-1
CDR3: CASSAMTGENTEAFF

V: TRBV7-8
D: NA
J: TRBJ1-6
CDR3: CASSLGGDSPLHF

V: TRBV4-1
D: TRBD2
J: TRBJ2-3
CDR3: CASSRGLAGRTDTQYF

V: TRBV5-6
D: TRBD1
J: TRBJ1-2
CDR3: CASSPNGQGNGYTF

V: TRBV10-3
D: NA
J: TRBJ1-1
CDR3: CAISVSASNTEAFF

V: TRBV5-6
D: NA
J: TRBJ2-3
CDR3: CASSSPRATDTQYF

V: TRBV4-1
D: NA
J: TRBJ1-3
CDR3: CASSQGLRGNTIYF

V: TRBV24-1
D: NA
J: TRBJ1-4
CDR3: CATSDPREGEKLFF

V: TRBV3-1/TRBV3-2
D: TRBD2
J: TRBJ2-7
CDR3: CASSQDSGRTYYEQYF

V: TRBV5-4
D: NA
J: TRBJ2-5
CDR3: CASSLQGGQETQYF